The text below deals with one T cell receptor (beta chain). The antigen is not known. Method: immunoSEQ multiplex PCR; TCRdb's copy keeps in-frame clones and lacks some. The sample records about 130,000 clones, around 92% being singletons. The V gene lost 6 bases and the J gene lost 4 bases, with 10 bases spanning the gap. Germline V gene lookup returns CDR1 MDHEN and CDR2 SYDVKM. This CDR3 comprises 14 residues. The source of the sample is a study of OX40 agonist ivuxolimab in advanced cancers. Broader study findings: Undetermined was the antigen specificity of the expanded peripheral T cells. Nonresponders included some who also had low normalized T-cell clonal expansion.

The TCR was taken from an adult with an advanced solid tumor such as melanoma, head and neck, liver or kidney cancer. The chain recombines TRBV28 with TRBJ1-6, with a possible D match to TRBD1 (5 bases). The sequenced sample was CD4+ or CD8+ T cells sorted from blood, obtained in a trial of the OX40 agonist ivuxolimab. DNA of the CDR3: TGTGCCAGCAGCTCCGGGACTTATAATTCACCCCTCCACTTT. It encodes CASSSGTYNSPLHF. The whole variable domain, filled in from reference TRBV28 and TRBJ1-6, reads DVKVTQSSRYLVKRTGEKVFLECVQDMDHENMFWYRQDPGLGLRLIYFSYDVKMKEKGDIPEGYSVSREKKERFSLILESASTNQTSMYLCASSSGTYNSPLHFGNGTRLTVT.